This T cell receptor beta chain comes out of a study of metastatic and nonmetastatic thyroid tumors. At the level of the study: The comparison covered peripheral blood and tumor or nodule tissue in malignant and benign thyroid patients.

By sample share, this clone is medium-sized. Its antigen is unknown. Germline CDR1 reads MNHNY; CDR2 reads SVGAGI (reference sequence). The junction had 4 bases not matched to a gene; V was cut back by 2 bases and J by 3 bases. This CDR3 comprises 15 residues. In the authors' workflow: A classifier of distant metastasis in papillary thyroid cancer was built from CDR3 differences (across clinicopathological groups). TCRdb used MiXCR to call clones anew from the PCR reads. Clone size and V and J calls follow TCRdb, not the original study. The table records about 20,000 clones, roughly 27% of them present only once. Study-wide results and limits: It was reportedly found that TCR beta diversity was significantly higher in malignant thyroid tumors than in benign nodules, a difference seen in both blood and tumor samples.

No patient had received any treatment before thyroid surgery. The V and J genes are TRBV6-6 and TRBJ2-1, with TRBD2 identical over 7 bases. The TCR comes from a male donor with papillary thyroid cancer or a benign thyroid nodule (not recorded which). Some clones in this sample may be carry-over from other donors' samples. Sequencing input: tumor tissue. CDR3 bases: TGTGCCAGCAGTTACGATTCTAGCGGCTACAATGAGCAGTTCTTC. Its protein is CASSYDSSGYNEQFF.